Here is one TCR beta chain with its context. Antigen specificity is unknown. The CDR3 covers 13 residues. The V gene's germline CDR1 is KGHSH and CDR2 LQKENI. The V and J ends lost 3 bases and 8 bases respectively, with 10 bases between them. This entry belongs to a study of CD8 T cells in Susac syndrome. General study findings and limits: Clonal expansion was missing from Susac syndrome CD4+ T cell repertoires.

Patients with Susac syndrome met diagnostic criteria that were recently defined for definite or probable disease. TEMRA cells underwent FACS enrichment and CD8+ and CD4+ T cells underwent negative isolation. RNA amounts of about 0.5 to 1 ug underwent reverse transcription with random hexamers. TCRdb redid the calling of the immunoSEQ multiplex PCR reads with MiXCR, one entry per CDR3 protein. The sample includes 150,000 to 200,000 distinct CDR3 sequences, roughly 94% seen only once; the top ten take 0.095% to 0.1%. The chain recombines TRBV18 with TRBJ1-4; D gene unclear. This receptor was taken from a human donor with Susac syndrome. The source material was CD4+ T cells from PBMCs. CDR3 amino acids: CASSPRREEKLFF. Here the CDR3 DNA reads TGTGCCAGCTCACCCCGCCGAGAAGAAAAACTGTTTTTT.